These 19 T cell receptor beta chains were sequenced from one sample in a study of T cell repertoires in cytomegalovirus infection. Each CDR3 protein is one row after TCRdb ran MiXCR on the reads. The sample records 160,000 or so distinct CDR3 sequences, 23% being singletons. The specimen sequenced was PBMCs. These receptors originate from a human donor in good health (CMV status not recorded). Some clones in this sample may be carry-over from other donors' samples.

This clonotype has only a few counts. This chain joins TRBV7-9 and TRBJ2-5, with a tentative D call TRBD2 (6 bases). Germline CDR1 and CDR2: SEHNR and FQNEAQ (reference sequence). CDR3 length equals 14 residues. The V gene lost 5 bases and the J gene lost 7 bases, with 17 bases spanning the gap. This CDR3 reads CASSPGTGKGTQYF. CDR3 DNA sequence: TGTGCCAGCAGCCCCGGGACTGGAAAAGGGACCCAGTACTTC.

The chain uses TRBV12-5 and TRBJ1-5; D ambiguous. CDR1 and CDR2 from the germline V gene are LGHNT and FRNRAP. Trimming pared 6 bases from V and 7 bases from J, leaving 10 bases between. CDR3 length: 12 residues. Here the CDR3 DNA reads TGTGCTAGTGGGCCCTTAGGGCAGCCCCAGCATTTT. Its protein product is CASGPLGQPQHF.

V and J are TRBV5-1 and TRBJ2-5; D uncertain. This CDR3 contains 16 residues. Germline V gene data show CDR1 as SGHRS and CDR2 as YFSETQ. V was cut by 7 bases and J by 0 bases, with 19 bases left in between. The CDR3 is CASAGPVPMYQETQYF. The CDR3 DNA follows: TGCGCCAGCGCCGGACCCGTACCCATGTACCAAGAGACCCAGTACTTC. The whole variable domain, remainder taken from reference TRBV5-1 and TRBJ2-5, is KAGVTQTPRYLIKTRGQQVTLSCSPISGHRSVSWYQQTPGQGLQFLFEYFSETQRNKGNFPGRFSGRQFSNSRSEMNVSTLELGDSALYLCASAGPVPMYQETQYFGPGTRLLVL.

This sequence joins TRBV6-5 and TRBJ2-5; 14 bases fit TRBD2. The germline gives CDR1 MNHEY, CDR2 SVGAGI. CDR3 length equals 19 residues. The V gene end was trimmed by 5 bases and the J gene end by 3 bases; junction bases not matched to a gene: 14. The CDR3 DNA reads as TGTGCCAGCAGTCTCACCTTACCTCGACTAGCGGGGGGGAAAGAGACCCAGTACTTC. Amino acid sequence: CASSLTLPRLAGGKETQYF.

By frequency in the sample, this clonotype is large (0.1 to 1%). This rearrangement joins TRBV28 to TRBJ2-7; D may be TRBD2 (5 bases). The CDR3 loop spans 16 amino acids. Per germline, CDR1 MDHEN and CDR2 SYDVKM. V lost 4 bases and J 0 bases, leaving 16 bases between the germline ends. The chain's CDR3 is CASSWALAGDSYEQYF. Here the CDR3 DNA reads TGTGCCAGCAGTTGGGCCCTCGCGGGCGACTCCTACGAGCAGTACTTC.

This clonotype appeared a few times. The DNA for the CDR3 is TGTGCCAGCAGCAGCATACCGGGACTAGCGTACTCCTACAATGAGCAGTTCTTC. It encodes CASSSIPGLAYSYNEQFF. The rearrangement links TRBV7-6 to TRBJ2-1; 10 nucleotides match TRBD2. Germline CDR1 is SGHVS and CDR2 is FNYEAQ. V lost 5 bases and J lost 0; bases outside the gene matches: 10. The CDR3 is 18 residues long.

This clonotype was seen at least ten times. V gene TRBV5-4 combines with J gene TRBJ2-5, with D unresolved. Trimming pared 4 bases from V and 2 bases from J, leaving 15 bases between. This CDR3 is 15 amino acids long. Germline loops: CDR1 SGHNT, CDR2 YYREEE (reference sequence). CDR3 DNA sequence: TGTGCCAGCAGCACAAAGACGGCGGTTCAAGAGACCCAGTACTTC. It specifies CASSTKTAVQETQYF.

In this sample, this clonotype turned up many times. The V and J genes are TRBV7-2 and TRBJ1-4, with TRBD1 matching 7 bases. V shed 5 bases, J shed 3 bases, and the junction held 6 bases outside the gene matches. The CDR3 consists of 15 residues. Germline CDR1 and CDR2: SGHTA and FQGNSA. CDR3: CASSKSQGSNEKLFF. The CDR3, as DNA: TGTGCCAGCAGCAAATCACAGGGGTCTAATGAAAAACTGTTTTTT.

This clonotype came up a few times. The chain combines TRBV6-2 or TRBV6-3 with TRBJ2-7; 7 nucleotides match TRBD1. Germline assignment: CDR1 MNHEY and CDR2 SVGEGT. Unmatched junction bases numbered 9, after V lost 5 bases and J lost 2 bases. This CDR3 is 15 amino acids long. The CDR3 region has the DNA TGTGCCAGCAGTAGGACCGACGGACAGGCCTACGAGCAGTACTTC. Its translation is CASSRTDGQAYEQYF.

In its sample, this clonotype was seen many times. The chain carries TRBV7-2 and TRBJ1-5; 8 bases align to TRBD1. V lost 5 bases and J lost 2; bases outside the gene matches: 2. This CDR3 has 14 amino acids. Germline CDR1 SGHTA, CDR2 FQGNSA. The CDR3, as DNA: TGTGCCAGCAGCGGACAGGGAGGCAATCAGCCCCAGCATTTT. Translating gives CASSGQGGNQPQHF.

The V and J genes are TRBV5-6 and TRBJ1-1; D uncertain. CDR1 is SGHDT, CDR2 YYEEEE, per germline. V lost 4 bases, J lost 3 bases, and 13 bases lay in between. CDR3 length equals 14 residues. The CDR3, as DNA: TGTGCCAGCAGCCCATGGGTAGAGGACACTGAAGCTTTCTTT. Residues: CASSPWVEDTEAFF.

The table lists this clonotype with many counts. This chain connects TRBV28 to TRBJ2-7; 9 bases map to TRBD1. The ends lost 3 bases at V and 2 bases at J; junction bases unmatched: 8. Germline assignment: CDR1 MDHEN and CDR2 SYDVKM. The CDR3 runs to 16 residues. The CDR3 nucleotides read TGTGCCAGCAGTTTGTCCCCGGACAGGGGCCCCTACGAGCAGTACTTC. Residues: CASSLSPDRGPYEQYF.

Worth noting for this clonotype: One junction end disagrees with the germline gene, perhaps due to a read error. The chain employs TRBV24-1 and TRBJ2-3; 8 bases match TRBD2. Germline V gene sequence: CDR1 KGHDR, CDR2 SFDVKD. This CDR3 region has 15 residues. The CDR3 loop is CATSDSTAGADKQYF. CDR3 sequence (DNA): TGTGCCACCAGTGATTCGACAGCGGGAGCAGATAAGCAGTATTTT.

The chain links TRBV19 to TRBJ1-2, with D uncertain. Looked up from germline, CDR1 is LNHDA and CDR2 is SQIVND (reference sequence). V was trimmed by 4 bases and J by 4 bases, leaving 16 bases between them. The CDR3 has 15 residues. CDR3 coding DNA: TGTGCCAGTAGTAGAGAGACCAGCGGAGGCTATGGCTACACCTTC. Translating gives CASSRETSGGYGYTF.

There are a few counts of this clonotype. CDR3 sequence reads: CSARAVQEATGELFF. The CDR3 region has the DNA TGCAGTGCTAGAGCCGTCCAGGAGGCCACCGGGGAGCTGTTTTTT. V and J are TRBV20-1 and TRBJ2-2; possibly TRBD2 for D (5 bases). The CDR3 totals 15 residues. The germline V gene has CDR1 DFQATT and CDR2 SNEGSKA (reference sequence). Trimming stripped 1 base from V and 4 bases from J, with 13 bases between.

This clonotype was seen a few times. The genes are TRBV28 and TRBJ2-1; D is unresolved. Germline CDR1 MDHEN, CDR2 SYDVKM. This CDR3 has 14 amino acids. With 2 bases removed from V and 8 bases from J, the gap between germline ends came to 13 bases. The CDR3 loop is CASSLAVTPDEQFF. Here the CDR3 DNA reads TGTGCCAGCAGTTTAGCAGTCACCCCCGATGAGCAGTTCTTC.

This clonotype was found a few times. This chain links TRBV29-1 with TRBJ2-1, with D unresolved. The CDR3 consists of 12 residues. In germline, CDR1 is SQVTM, CDR2 ANQGSEA. V was shortened by 7 bases and J by 2 bases, with 9 bases between the two germline ends. CDR3 region: CSALDPYNEQFF. CDR3 sequence (DNA): TGCAGCGCTCTGGACCCCTACAATGAGCAGTTCTTC.

This clonotype is medium-sized in the sample. The chain employs TRBV7-2 and TRBJ2-3, with D uncertain. CDR1 and CDR2 (germline): SGHTA, FQGNSA. CDR3 length equals 14 residues. V shed 5 bases and J shed 5 bases, with 14 bases lying between them. CDR3 in amino acids: CASSTGPIGDTQYF. DNA for the CDR3: TGTGCCAGCAGCACCGGACCGATTGGAGATACGCAGTATTTT.

The rearrangement uses TRBV28 and TRBJ2-5, with 11 bases identical to TRBD2. CDR3 length equals 15 residues. In germline, CDR1 is MDHEN, CDR2 SYDVKM. J gave up 2 bases and V 5 bases, and 4 bases lay outside the gene matches. The CDR3 spells CASSPGTSGQETQYF. Written as DNA, the CDR3 is TGTGCCAGCAGTCCGGGGACTAGCGGACAAGAGACCCAGTACTTC. Combining the CDR3 with reference TRBV28 and TRBJ2-5 gives the whole variable domain DVKVTQSSRYLVKRTGEKVFLECVQDMDHENMFWYRQDPGLGLRLIYFSYDVKMKEKGDIPEGYSVSREKKERFSLILESASTNQTSMYLCASSPGTSGQETQYFGPGTRLLVL.